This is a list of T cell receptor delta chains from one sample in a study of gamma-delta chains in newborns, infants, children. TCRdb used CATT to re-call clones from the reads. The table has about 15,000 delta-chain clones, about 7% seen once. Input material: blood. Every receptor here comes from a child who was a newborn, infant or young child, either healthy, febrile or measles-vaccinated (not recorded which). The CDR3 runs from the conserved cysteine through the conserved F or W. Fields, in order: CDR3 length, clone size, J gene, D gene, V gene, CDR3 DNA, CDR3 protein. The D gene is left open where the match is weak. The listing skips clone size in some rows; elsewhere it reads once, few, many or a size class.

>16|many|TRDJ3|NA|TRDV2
TGTGCCTGTGACACCGGATACTCCTGGGACACCCGACAGATGTTTTTC
CACDTGYSWDTRQMFF
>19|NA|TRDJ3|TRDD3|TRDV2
TGTGCCTGTGACCCAATACTGGGGGATACGCCCTGGGACACCCGACAGATGTTTTTC
CACDPILGDTPWDTRQMFF
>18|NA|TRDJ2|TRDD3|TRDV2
TGTGCCTGTGACAAAGTACTGGGGGATACGCGTCTGACGGCACAACTCTTCTTT
CACDKVLGDTRLTAQLFF
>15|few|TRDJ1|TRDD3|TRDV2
TGTGCCTGTGACAAACTGGGGGATACGTTCGGTAAACTCATCTTT
CACDKLGDTFGKLIF
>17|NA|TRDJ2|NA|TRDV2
TGTGCCTGTGACACCCTACTGGAGGATACACCCACAGCACAACTCTTCTTT
CACDTLLEDTPTAQLFF
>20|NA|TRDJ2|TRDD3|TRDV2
TGTGCCTGTGACCGGTCTGGGGGATACCTGGGCGGCCGACCGACAGCCCAACTCTTCTTT
CACDRSGGYLGGRPTAQLFF
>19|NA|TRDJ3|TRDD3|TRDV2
TGTGCCTGTGACTTCACTGGGGGCCATATCTCCTGGGACACCCGACAGATGTTTTTC
CACDFTGGHISWDTRQMFF
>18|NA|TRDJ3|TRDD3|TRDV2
TGTGCCTGTGACACAGTAGGGGATAACTCCTGGGACACCCGACAGATGTTTTTC
CACDTVGDNSWDTRQMFF
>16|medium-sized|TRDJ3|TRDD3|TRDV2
TGTGCCTGTGACACCGTGGGGGATTGGGACACCCGACAGATGTTTTTC
CACDTVGDWDTRQMFF
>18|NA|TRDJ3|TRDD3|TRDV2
TGTGCCTGTGACACGCTGGGGGATGTGTCCTGGGACACCCGACAGATGTTTTTC
CACDTLGDVSWDTRQMFF
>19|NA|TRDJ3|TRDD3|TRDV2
TGTGCCTGTGACACCGTACTGGGGGCCCGCTCCTGGGACACCCGACAGATGTTTTTC
CACDTVLGARSWDTRQMFF
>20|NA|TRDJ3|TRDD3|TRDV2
TGTGCCTGTGACACCGTCTGGGGGATACGAGGTACCTGGGACACCCGACAGATGTTTTTC
CACDTVWGIRGTWDTRQMFF
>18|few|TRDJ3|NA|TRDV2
TGTGCCTGTGACACCGTGGTTACAAGCTCCTGGGACACCCGACAGATGTTTTTC
CACDTVVTSSWDTRQMFF
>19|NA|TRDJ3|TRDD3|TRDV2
TGTGCCTGTGATAATTCACTGGGGGCCAGCTCCTGGGACACCCGACAGATGTTTTTC
CACDNSLGASSWDTRQMFF
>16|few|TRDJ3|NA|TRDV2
TGTGCCTGTGACACAATTGGATATCGGGACACCCGACAGATGTTTTTC
CACDTIGYRDTRQMFF
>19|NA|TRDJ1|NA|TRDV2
TGTGCCTGTGACACCGAGTTCCTACGAGGTACTGGGGGGACCGATAAACTCATCTTT
CACDTEFLRGTGGTDKLIF
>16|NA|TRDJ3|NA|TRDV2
TGTGCCTGTGACGCGCTAAAAACCTGGGACACCCGACAGATGTTTTTC
CACDALKTWDTRQMFF
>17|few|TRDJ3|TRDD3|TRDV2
TGTGCCTGTGACACCCTGGGGGATACGCGGGACACCCGACAGATGTTTTTC
CACDTLGDTRDTRQMFF
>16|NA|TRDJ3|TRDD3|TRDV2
TGTGCCCGTGACTTTCTGGGGGATCCGGACACCCGACAGATGTTTTTC
CARDFLGDPDTRQMFF
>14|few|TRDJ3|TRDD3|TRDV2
TGTGCCTGTGACGGGATACGGGACACCCGACAGATGTTTTTC
CACDGIRDTRQMFF
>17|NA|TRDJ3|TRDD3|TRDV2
TGTGCCTGTGACATACTGGGGGGACCCTGGGACGCCCGACAGATGTTTTTC
CACDILGGPWDARQMFF
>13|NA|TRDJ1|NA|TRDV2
TGTGCCTGTGACACCTGCGGGATCGAGAAACTCATCTTT
CACDTCGIEKLIF
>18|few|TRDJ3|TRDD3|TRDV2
TGTGCCTGTGACTTTGCTGGGGGCCACTCCTGGGACACCCGACAGATGTTTTTC
CACDFAGGHSWDTRQMFF
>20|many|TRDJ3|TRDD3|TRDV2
TGTGCCTGTGACACCGTACTGGGGGATACGCGGGCCTGGGACACCCGACAGATGTTTTTC
CACDTVLGDTRAWDTRQMFF
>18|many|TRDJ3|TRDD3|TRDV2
TGTGCCTGTGACACGCTGGGGGCCAGCTCCTGGGACACCCGACAGATGTTTTTC
CACDTLGASSWDTRQMFF
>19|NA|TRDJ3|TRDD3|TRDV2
TGTGCCTGTGACACACTGGGGGATTCAAGCTCCTGGGACACCCGACAGATGTTTTTC
CACDTLGDSSSWDTRQMFF
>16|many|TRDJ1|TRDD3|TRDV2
TGTGCCTGTGACATAGTGGGGGATCCGTACACCGATAAACTCATCTTT
CACDIVGDPYTDKLIF
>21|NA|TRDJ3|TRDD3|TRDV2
TGTGCCTGTGACACCGGAGACTGGGGGATCCAATCCTCCTGGGACACCCGACAGATGTTTTTC
CACDTGDWGIQSSWDTRQMFF
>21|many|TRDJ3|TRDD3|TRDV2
TGTGCCTGTGACAGACTTGTCTGGGGGATACAAAGCTCCTGGGACACCCGACAGATGTTTTTC
CACDRLVWGIQSSWDTRQMFF
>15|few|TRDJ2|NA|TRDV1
TGTGCTCTTGGGGGGGACATGTACTGGACAGCACAACTCTTCTTT
CALGGDMYWTAQLFF
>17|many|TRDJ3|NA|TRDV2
TGTGCCTGTGACACCTGGGGTCCTTCCTGGGACACCCGACAGATGTTTTTC
CACDTWGPSWDTRQMFF
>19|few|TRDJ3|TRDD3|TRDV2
TGTGCCTGTGACACGATTACTGGGGGATACTCCTGGGACACCCGACAGATGTTTTTC
CACDTITGGYSWDTRQMFF
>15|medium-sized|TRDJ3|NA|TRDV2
TGTGCCTGTGACGCATTGTCCTGGGACACCCGACAGATGTTTTTC
CACDALSWDTRQMFF
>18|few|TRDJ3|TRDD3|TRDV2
TGTGCCTGTGACACCGGGGATACGCGCTCCTGGGACACCCGACAGATGTTTTTC
CACDTGDTRSWDTRQMFF
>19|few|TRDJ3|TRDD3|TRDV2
TGTGCCTGTGATCATCTTACTGGGGGATACTCCTGGGACACCCGACAGATGTTTTTC
CACDHLTGGYSWDTRQMFF
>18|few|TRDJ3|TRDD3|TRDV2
TGTGCCTGTGACACCGTACTGGGGGGACCCTGGGACGCCCGACAGATGTTTTTC
CACDTVLGGPWDARQMFF
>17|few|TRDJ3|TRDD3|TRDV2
TGTGCCTGTGACGGGTTGGGGGAGTCCTGGGACACCCGACAGATGTTTTTC
CACDGLGESWDTRQMFF
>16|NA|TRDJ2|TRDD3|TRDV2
TGTGCCTGTGATTCCATGGGGGATACTTTGACAGCACAACTCTTCTTT
CACDSMGDTLTAQLFF
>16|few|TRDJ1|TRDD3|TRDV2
TGTGCCTGTGACATACTGGGGGATACGCGAGGCGATAAACTCATCTTT
CACDILGDTRGDKLIF
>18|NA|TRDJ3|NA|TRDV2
TGTGCCTGTGACACCTGGGGGGCCTCCTCCTGGGACACCCGACAGATGTTTTTC
CACDTWGASSWDTRQMFF
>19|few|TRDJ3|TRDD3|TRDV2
TGTGCCTGTGACGTACTGGGGGCTACGATCTCCTGGGACACCCGACAGATGTTTTTC
CACDVLGATISWDTRQMFF
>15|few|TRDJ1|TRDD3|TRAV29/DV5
TGTGCAGCAAGCTCTGGGGGATACGCTGGAGATAAACTCATCTTT
CAASSGGYAGDKLIF
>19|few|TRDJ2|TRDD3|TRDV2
TGTGCCTGTGACACCGTCGGGGGATTCCGCACTGCACAGACAGCACAACTCTTCTTT
CACDTVGGFRTAQTAQLFF
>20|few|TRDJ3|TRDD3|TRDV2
TGTGCCTGTGACACCGTGGATACTGGGGTATACTCCTGGGACACCCGCCAGATGTTTTTC
CACDTVDTGVYSWDTRQMFF
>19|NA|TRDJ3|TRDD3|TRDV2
TGTGCCTGTGACACCGTGCCTGGGGGCTACTCCTGGGACACCCGACAGATGTTTTTC
CACDTVPGGYSWDTRQMFF